Each of the 13 T cell receptor beta chains below was sequenced from the same sample in a study of control samples from healthy donors and cancer patients. Data came from immunoSEQ multiplex PCR; TCRdb stores just in-frame clones and leaves some out. The sample has 150,000 to 200,000 clones, 90% to 95% seen once. Sequenced sample: blood. The receptors come from a man aged 25-45 years in good health.

The V and J genes are TRBV20-1 and TRBJ2-7; 9 bases match TRBD2. Germline V gives CDR1 DFQATT, CDR2 SNEGSKA (reference sequence). V shed 3 bases and J 2 bases; nucleotides not matched to a gene: 11. This CDR3 is 16 amino acids long. The CDR3 reads CSASPAGGAGAYEQYF. The DNA of the CDR3 is TGCAGTGCTAGTCCAGCGGGAGGCGCCGGGGCCTACGAGCAGTACTTC.

The rearrangement uses TRBV21-1 and TRBJ2-7; the tabulated D call, TRBD1, remains unverified against the DNA. TRBV21-1 is a known pseudogene. The CDR3 sequence is 15 residues long. The chain's CDR3 is CASTPLWADRYEQYF. DNA of the CDR3: TGTGCCAGCACCCCCCTATGGGCAGACCGCTACGAGCAGTACTTC.

V is TRBV19 and J is TRBJ1-4; D gene ambiguous. This CDR3 region has 15 residues. Germline CDR1 is LNHDA and CDR2 is SQIVND (reference sequence). V was shortened by 3 bases and J by 10 bases, with 18 bases between the two germline ends. The CDR3 sequence is CASSMRPPPTGKLFF. As DNA, the CDR3 is TGTGCCAGTAGTATGAGGCCGCCGCCTACGGGAAAACTGTTTTTT.

The V gene is TRBV6-5, the J gene TRBJ1-2, with a weak D call TRBD1 (5 bases). The germline V gene has CDR1 MNHEY and CDR2 SVGAGI. The germline V and J ends were trimmed by 8 bases and 3 bases, with 13 bases remaining between them. This CDR3 region has 13 residues. The DNA of the CDR3 is TGTGCCAGCCGTCCAGGGATGGACTATGGCTACACCTTC. It yields the protein CASRPGMDYGYTF.

The chain combines TRBV7-2 with TRBJ1-4, with unresolved D. The CDR3 is made up of 15 amino acids. The V end was cut by 0 bases, the J end by 5 bases, with 10 bases between. CDR1 SGHTA and CDR2 FQGNSA come from the germline V gene. The CDR3: CASSLAGNSNEKLFF. For the CDR3, the DNA is TGTGCCAGCAGCTTAGCGGGAAACTCGAATGAAAAACTGTTTTTT.

The chain joins TRBV29-1 to TRBJ1-1, with D hard to call. Germline CDR1 is SQVTM and CDR2 is ANQGSEA. This CDR3 is 11 amino acids long. The V end lost 4 bases, the J end lost 4 bases, and 7 bases lay between the germline ends. CDR3 nucleotide sequence: TGCAGCGTTGTAACCACCACTGAAGCTTTCTTT. This encodes CSVVTTTEAFF.

The chain employs TRBV3-1 (or the pseudogene TRBV3-2) and TRBJ2-2; D uncertain. In germline, CDR1 is LGHDT, CDR2 YNNKEL (reference sequence). The CDR3 is made up of 16 amino acids. Trimming took 1 base from V and 3 from J, leaving 12 bases between them. The CDR3 coding sequence is TGTGCCAGCAGCCAAGGGGTAGGGCTTTACACCGGGGAGCTGTTTTTT. It codes for CASSQGVGLYTGELFF.

The J gene is TRBJ1-5, the V gene TRBV25-1, with a weak D call TRBD1 (6 bases). The CDR3 has 14 amino acids. Trimming took off 5 bases at V and 4 bases at J, with 12 bases between the two ends. Per the germline V gene, CDR1 is MGHDK and CDR2 is SYGVNS. In DNA, the CDR3 is TGTGCCAGCAGTCTGACAGGAGCTAATCAGCCCCAGCATTTT. Translating gives CASSLTGANQPQHF.

The table lists this clone with a few counts. The J gene is TRBJ2-1, the V gene TRBV5-1; 11 nucleotides agree with TRBD2. Per the germline V gene, CDR1 is SGHRS and CDR2 is YFSETQ. There are 15 residues in the CDR3. Losses at the gene ends were 4 bases for V and 4 bases for J; bases not matched to a gene: 4. As DNA, the CDR3 is TGCGCCAGCAGCCAAAGACTAGCGGGATACAATGAGCAGTTCTTC. It codes for CASSQRLAGYNEQFF. The complete variable domain, with remaining parts taken from reference TRBV5-1 and TRBJ2-1, reads KAGVTQTPRYLIKTRGQQVTLSCSPISGHRSVSWYQQTPGQGLQFLFEYFSETQRNKGNFPGRFSGRQFSNSRSEMNVSTLELGDSALYLCASSQRLAGYNEQFFGPGTRLTVL.

This clone was seen only once. The chain couples TRBV21-1 to TRBJ2-3; TRBD2 was called by the table and not checked on the DNA. TRBV21-1 is termed a pseudogene. The length of the CDR3 is 19 residues. CDR3 sequence: CASSKVSGGAFTWTDTQYF. The DNA for the CDR3 is TGTGCCAGCAGCAAAGTTAGCGGGGGGGCCTTCACCTGGACAGATACGCAGTATTTT.

CDR3 amino acids: CASSLGGRGSYGYTF. The CDR3 nucleotides are TGTGCCAGCAGCTTAGGCGGCAGGGGAAGTTATGGCTACACCTTC. The chain carries TRBV7-2 and TRBJ1-2; possible D gene TRBD1, 6 bases. In germline, CDR1 is SGHTA, CDR2 FQGNSA. The CDR3 runs to 15 residues. V gave up 1 base and J gave up 5 bases, with 14 bases separating them.

The rearrangement uses TRBV9 and TRBJ2-3, with TRBD2 matching over 7 bases. The germline CDR1 and CDR2 sequences are SGDLS and YYNGEE. There are 16 residues in the CDR3. The ends lost 3 bases at V and 0 bases at J; junction bases unmatched: 7. For the CDR3, the DNA is TGTGCCAGCAGCGCTCTCGGGAGGTTGAGCACAGATACGCAGTATTTT. Protein sequence: CASSALGRLSTDTQYF.

The chain joins TRBV19 to TRBJ2-1; D unclear. The germline V gene has CDR1 LNHDA and CDR2 SQIVND (reference sequence). V lost 2 bases and J lost 0, with 14 bases in between. There are 17 residues in the CDR3. Written as DNA, the CDR3 is TGTGCCAGTAGTATACGGGCGGACCCCCGCTCCTACAATGAGCAGTTCTTC. Protein: CASSIRADPRSYNEQFF.